This TCR beta chain comes out of a study of PD-L1 blockade in urothelial cancer. Looking at the study overall: Male patients with bladder-origin urothelial cancer numbered most of the 29. Prior chemotherapy ranged from 0 to 3 regimens per patient. Among blood samples, the median T cell count was some 140,000.

The assay was immunoSEQ multiplex PCR, and TCRdb's table has in-frame clones only and misses some. The data show 40,000 or so clones, approximately 86% seen once. As for time point: peripheral blood 6 weeks after treatment start. Patients had locally advanced or metastatic urothelial carcinoma. Sequenced material: PBMCs, taken around atezolizumab (anti-PD-L1) treatment. This sequence originates from a man aged 60-69 years with urothelial cancer.

CDR3 DNA: TGCGCCAGCAGTAACCGACAGGGGAGCAAAGAGACCCAGTACTTC. Protein: CASSNRQGSKETQYF. J is TRBJ2-5 and V is TRBV5-1, with 8 bases fitting TRBD1. The germline CDR1 and CDR2 sequences are SGHRS and YFSETQ. V shed 5 bases, J shed 3 bases, and the junction held 9 bases outside the gene matches. The CDR3 length is 15 residues.